This T cell receptor beta chain was identified during a study of blood T cell repertoires in COVID-19. Study context: Both acute and convalescent COVID-19 samples were obtained from the United States, Italy and Spain. From T cells, B-cell-depleted T cells, or PBMCs came the material, which was cDNA or gDNA.

The repertoire was sequenced with immunoSEQ multiplex PCR; TCRdb's copy has only in-frame clones and lacks some. The sample holds fewer than 250,000 clones, 92% seen once. V was clipped by 11 bases and J by 4 bases, with 6 bases between them. The CDR3 is 10 residues long. CDR1 is SGHNT, CDR2 YENEEA, per germline. The sequencing input was peripheral blood. The clonotype was recovered from a man aged 30-40 years with acute or convalescent COVID-19. This rearrangement joins TRBV11-3 to TRBJ1-5; D gene uncertain. The DNA for the CDR3 is TGTGCCCGCGCTAATCAGCCCCAGCATTTT. This sequence encodes CARANQPQHF.